This T cell receptor (beta chain) was documented in a study of shared T cell receptors in the human thymus. CDR1 is MNHEY and CDR2 is SMNVEV in the germline V gene (reference sequence). V dropped 3 bases and J dropped 5; count of bases not matched to a gene: 6. The CDR3 totals 15 residues. This table comes from immunoSEQ multiplex PCR, and its TCRdb copy is limited to in-frame clones, with some not included. The sample yields more than 550,000 clones, approximately 85% seen once. This sample was also put to use in a study of human thymus T cells. From that paper: The study used thymus tissue resected during corrective heart surgery. Related reports documented highly overlapping thymic repertoires among unrelated individuals.

The chain links TRBV27 to TRBJ2-1; 8 positions agree with TRBD2. The source is a girl under three years old with a congenital heart defect. The specimen was thymocytes. CDR3 sequence: CASSLRRGVDNEQFF. The CDR3 DNA is TGTGCCAGCAGTTTGAGGCGGGGGGTCGACAATGAGCAGTTCTTC.